This paragraph reports one TCR beta chain. There is no known antigen for this receptor. No qualities accompany the bases; no much larger clone lies one base away. The data were obtained in a study of blood T cell repertoires in COVID-19 (dated by TCRdb to the early 2020s). A note on the overall study: Collaborator samples came from the United States, Italy and Spain and covered acute and convalescent phases of COVID-19. Subjects who had been exposed to COVID-19, were actively infected with it, or had recovered from it provided the deeply sampled blood TCRbeta repertoires that made up the dataset. Sample metadata almost always included a de-identified subject ID, COVID-19 status, age in years and sex. The repertoires were released in a freely available public database meant as a resource for research on the immune response to SARS-CoV-2. The samples were drawn from the first 160 participants of the ongoing ImmuneRACE study and from about 1,200 subjects provided by 6 global collaborators. Where available, HLA class I and class II types were taken from metadata supplied by the sample provider and were not determined by assay-based typing. The material from the prospective study consisted of cDNA or gDNA derived from T cells, B-cell-depleted T cells, or PBMCs. On the study overall, not on this receptor specifically: The quantity of clinical and demographic metadata differed by source and by participant and was supplied without curation.

The germline V gene encodes CDR1 LGHDT and CDR2 YNNKEL (reference sequence). The cysteine opens and the phenylalanine closes a CDR3 of 13 amino acids. Here the CDR3 DNA is all that survives: 39 bases in frame from base 1. The junction shows trimming of 2 bases on V and 5 bases on J, plus 6 bases between the germline ends. Whole blood was collected in K2EDTA tubes by collaborating institutions according to the institutions' own protocols. Collaborator samples were shipped for TCRbeta analysis as frozen whole blood, isolated PBMCs, or DNA extracted from either sample type. TCRbeta CDR3 regions were amplified from genomic DNA by means of the immunoSEQ Assay, a bias-controlled multiplex PCR. The source study handled its data this way. The number of nucleated cells in each sample was estimated by amplification of reference gene primers within the assay. To quantify the absolute abundance of each unique TCRbeta CDR3 rearrangement, sequence reads were collapsed and filtered. For each sample, productive Simpson clonality was calculated as the square root of Simpson's diversity index over productive rearrangements. TCRdb's version of the immuneACCESS table is confined to in-frame rearrangements and falls short of the full clone set. An unresolved V gene accounts for under half of the shortfall where checked; the remainder is of unknown origin. Clonal size and the V and J genes are those of that table, whereas D and trimming came from the DNA. Present in this sample are under 95,000 clones, approximately 87% of which were seen just once. The biggest ten clones account for approximately 8% of the sample.

The receptor chain draws on TRBV3-1 (or the pseudogene TRBV3-2) and TRBJ2-2; the D gene lacks a confident call. This sequence originates from a human donor with acute or convalescent COVID-19. The donor label of this sample is uncertain. The sample consisted of peripheral blood. The CDR3 sequence is CASSQMRTGELFF. The bases are TGTGCCAGCAGCCAAATGAGGACCGGGGAGCTGTTTTTT.